This record looks at one TCR beta chain sequence and its context. The antigen remains undetermined. This record belongs to a study of T cells after yellow fever vaccination. Study context: It was SMART-Seq v4 Ultra Low Input that prepared the fractions with low cell numbers.

Study-wide results and limits: Subsequent booster samples again held most clones from primary vaccination (96% CD4, just under 90% CD8). It was a small share of clonotypes that appeared in both CD4 and CD8 compartments.

They built TCR cDNA with 5'RACE template switching, a step that put in a universal primer site and UMIs. Via MiXCR, TCRdb re-called the 5' RACE reads, giving one row per CDR3 protein. The sample comprises a few hundred thousand distinct CDR3 sequences, about 7.8% of which are singletons, and around 17% rests with the top ten. This CDR3 comprises 14 residues. J gave up 8 bases and V 1 base, and 6 bases lay outside the gene matches. Germline V gives CDR1 MGHRA, CDR2 YSYEKL. The clonotype was recovered from a man aged 18 to 35 who received the YFV17D yellow fever vaccine. The material was PBMCs, obtained around 45 days after the first yellow fever vaccination. J is TRBJ1-2 and V is TRBV4-1; 8 positions match TRBD1. The CDR3 DNA reads TGCGCCAGCAGCCAAGCCCAGGGGGCCGGAGGCTACACCTTC. This translates into CASSQAQGAGGYTF.